These T cell receptor beta chains were read from a single sample in a study of T-cell reconstitution after alpha-beta-depleted transplantation in children. TCRdb reprocessed the PCR reads via MiXCR and lists one record per CDR3 protein. The profile covers over 85,000 distinct CDR3 sequences, with approximately 10% appearing a single time and 8% taken by the ten largest. The sample in question was PBMCs from the stem cell graft donor, obtained from the stem cell graft. Receptors were obtained from a human donor who donated a stem cell graft to a child with acute lymphoblastic leukemia. Each CDR3 is given with its conserved first and last residue. Fields, in order: J gene, D gene, V gene, clone size, CDR3 length, CDR3 protein, CDR3 DNA. A D gene is named only where the DNA matches it firmly. Only some rows state a clone size, as once, few, many or a class for expanded clones.

j_call: TRBJ1-3; d_call: NA; v_call: TRBV25-1; clone_size: many; cdr3_length: 17; cdr3_aa: CASSELGPGFDGNTIYF; cdr3_nt: TGTGCCAGCAGTGAATTGGGTCCAGGGTTTGACGGAAACACCATATATTTT
j_call: TRBJ2-3; d_call: TRBD2; v_call: TRBV15; clone_size: many; cdr3_length: 15; cdr3_aa: CATSREAGPTGTQYF; cdr3_nt: TGTGCCACCAGCAGAGAAGCGGGGCCTACGGGTACGCAGTATTTT
j_call: TRBJ1-2; d_call: NA; v_call: TRBV12-3/TRBV12-4; clone_size: many; cdr3_length: 12; cdr3_aa: CASSSPTGGYTF; cdr3_nt: TGTGCCAGCAGTTCCCCCACGGGTGGCTACACCTTC
j_call: TRBJ2-1; d_call: TRBD2; v_call: TRBV14; clone_size: many; cdr3_length: 16; cdr3_aa: CASSQVKRGSYNEQFF; cdr3_nt: TGTGCCAGCAGCCAAGTTAAGCGGGGCTCCTACAATGAGCAGTTCTTC
j_call: TRBJ2-7; d_call: NA; v_call: TRBV6-2/TRBV6-3; clone_size: NA; cdr3_length: 15; cdr3_aa: CASSYEDLVAGEQYF; cdr3_nt: TGTGCCAGCAGTTACGAGGACCTGGTTGCAGGGGAGCAGTACTTC
j_call: TRBJ1-3; d_call: NA; v_call: TRBV11-2; clone_size: many; cdr3_length: 14; cdr3_aa: CASSLPSSGNTIYF; cdr3_nt: TGTGCCAGCAGCTTACCCAGCTCGGGAAACACCATATATTTT
j_call: TRBJ1-4; d_call: NA; v_call: TRBV18; clone_size: many; cdr3_length: 16; cdr3_aa: CASSPPQGATNEKLFF; cdr3_nt: TGTGCCAGCTCACCACCCCAGGGAGCAACTAATGAAAAACTGTTTTTT
j_call: TRBJ2-7; d_call: NA; v_call: TRBV5-1; clone_size: many; cdr3_length: 14; cdr3_aa: CASSLADERNEQYF; cdr3_nt: TGCGCCAGCAGCTTGGCCGATGAGAGGAACGAGCAGTACTTC
j_call: TRBJ2-1; d_call: NA; v_call: TRBV20-1; clone_size: many; cdr3_length: 15; cdr3_aa: CSARVDGLATDEQFF; cdr3_nt: TGCAGTGCTAGAGTCGACGGGTTGGCAACGGATGAGCAGTTCTTC
j_call: TRBJ1-1; d_call: TRBD1; v_call: TRBV2; clone_size: NA; cdr3_length: 15; cdr3_aa: CASSETTGSNTEAFF; cdr3_nt: TGTGCCAGCAGCGAAACGACAGGGTCGAACACTGAAGCTTTCTTT
j_call: TRBJ2-4; d_call: TRBD2; v_call: TRBV6-2/TRBV6-3; clone_size: many; cdr3_length: 16; cdr3_aa: CASSYSRGLATPIQYF; cdr3_nt: TGTGCCAGCAGTTACTCGAGGGGACTAGCGACTCCTATTCAGTACTTC
j_call: TRBJ1-3; d_call: TRBD1; v_call: TRBV20-1; clone_size: many; cdr3_length: 14; cdr3_aa: CSARHDRGRNTIYF; cdr3_nt: TGCAGTGCTAGACACGACAGGGGCCGAAACACCATATATTTT
j_call: TRBJ2-1; d_call: NA; v_call: TRBV24-1; clone_size: NA; cdr3_length: 12; cdr3_aa: CATSDFNNEQFF; cdr3_nt: TGTGCCACCAGTGATTTCAACAATGAGCAGTTCTTC
j_call: TRBJ1-5; d_call: NA; v_call: TRBV19; clone_size: NA; cdr3_length: 13; cdr3_aa: CASSANPRGPQHF; cdr3_nt: TGTGCCAGTAGTGCAAACCCGAGAGGGCCCCAGCATTTT
j_call: TRBJ2-7; d_call: TRBD2; v_call: TRBV5-1; clone_size: many; cdr3_length: 15; cdr3_aa: CASSLASGGGNEQYF; cdr3_nt: TGCGCCAGCAGCTTGGCTAGCGGGGGCGGAAACGAGCAGTACTTC
j_call: TRBJ1-1; d_call: NA; v_call: TRBV11-3; clone_size: NA; cdr3_length: 12; cdr3_aa: CASSLGSDEAFF; cdr3_nt: TGTGCCAGCAGCTTAGGTAGTGATGAAGCTTTCTTT
j_call: TRBJ2-3; d_call: TRBD1; v_call: TRBV9; clone_size: many; cdr3_length: 14; cdr3_aa: CASSVGQGPDTQYF; cdr3_nt: TGTGCCAGCAGCGTAGGACAGGGCCCAGATACGCAGTATTTT
j_call: TRBJ2-5; d_call: NA; v_call: TRBV5-1; clone_size: many; cdr3_length: 13; cdr3_aa: CASSGGTGETQYF; cdr3_nt: TGCGCCAGCAGCGGGGGGACTGGAGAGACCCAGTACTTC
j_call: TRBJ2-1; d_call: NA; v_call: TRBV14; clone_size: many; cdr3_length: 16; cdr3_aa: CASSHPGLRSNNEQFF; cdr3_nt: TGTGCCAGCAGCCATCCCGGACTCCGCTCTAACAATGAGCAGTTCTTC
j_call: TRBJ2-2; d_call: NA; v_call: TRBV29-1; clone_size: many; cdr3_length: 12; cdr3_aa: CSVEQVAGELFF; cdr3_nt: TGCAGCGTTGAACAGGTCGCGGGGGAGCTGTTTTTT
j_call: TRBJ1-5; d_call: NA; v_call: TRBV4-1; clone_size: many; cdr3_length: 16; cdr3_aa: CASSQGTQGLGQPQHF; cdr3_nt: TGCGCCAGCAGCCAAGGAACTCAGGGACTGGGTCAGCCCCAGCATTTT
j_call: TRBJ2-3; d_call: NA; v_call: TRBV20-1; clone_size: many; cdr3_length: 13; cdr3_aa: CSASYSWGNTQYF; cdr3_nt: TGCAGTGCTAGCTACAGCTGGGGGAATACGCAGTATTTT
j_call: TRBJ1-4; d_call: NA; v_call: TRBV7-8; clone_size: many; cdr3_length: 15; cdr3_aa: CASSPHGGSEEKLFF; cdr3_nt: TGTGCCAGCAGCCCCCACGGGGGTTCAGAGGAAAAACTGTTTTTT
j_call: TRBJ2-1; d_call: NA; v_call: TRBV5-1; clone_size: many; cdr3_length: 15; cdr3_aa: CASSLTGNSYNEQFF; cdr3_nt: TGCGCCAGCAGCTTAACAGGGAACTCCTACAATGAGCAGTTCTTC
j_call: TRBJ2-7; d_call: NA; v_call: TRBV12-3/TRBV12-4; clone_size: many; cdr3_length: 15; cdr3_aa: CASSLSNSATYEQYF; cdr3_nt: TGTGCCAGCAGTTTGTCCAACAGTGCAACCTACGAGCAGTACTTC
j_call: TRBJ2-1; d_call: TRBD1; v_call: TRBV9; clone_size: many; cdr3_length: 15; cdr3_aa: CASSVRDREDNEQFF; cdr3_nt: TGTGCCAGCAGCGTCCGGGACAGGGAGGACAATGAGCAGTTCTTC
j_call: TRBJ2-7; d_call: NA; v_call: TRBV7-8; clone_size: many; cdr3_length: 15; cdr3_aa: CASSSETEYSYEQYF; cdr3_nt: TGTGCCAGCAGCTCAGAGACGGAGTACTCCTACGAGCAGTACTTC
j_call: TRBJ2-7; d_call: NA; v_call: TRBV27; clone_size: many; cdr3_length: 13; cdr3_aa: CASSLMMDYEQYF; cdr3_nt: TGTGCCAGCAGTTTAATGATGGATTACGAGCAGTACTTC
j_call: TRBJ2-3; d_call: NA; v_call: TRBV7-8; clone_size: many; cdr3_length: 12; cdr3_aa: CASTTGPDTQYF; cdr3_nt: TGTGCCAGCACCACCGGGCCAGATACGCAGTATTTT